This paragraph covers one T cell receptor beta chain sequence. This sample was included in a study of blood T cell repertoires in COVID-19. Background on the study: Samples of COVID-19 (acute and convalescent) were obtained from the United States, Italy and Spain. PBMCs, B-cell-depleted T cells, or T cells were the source of the cDNA or gDNA that made up the material.

The CDR3 extends over 13 amino acids. Germline loops: CDR1 LNHDA, CDR2 SQIVND (reference sequence). V lost 5 bases and J 1 base, leaving 6 bases between the germline ends. In the original processing: Amplifying reference gene primers gave estimates of nucleated cell counts. Generated by immunoSEQ multiplex PCR, the TCRdb table keeps only in-frame clones and is missing some. For V, J and clone size, that table is used; D and trimming come from the DNA. The sample consists of just under 150,000 clones, around nine tenths of them appearing once. V is TRBV19 and J is TRBJ1-3; D gene uncertain. The clonotype was recovered from a human donor in a cohort sampled during active COVID-19. The sample comprised peripheral blood. DNA for the CDR3: TGTGCCAGTAGTCTCGGGTCTGGAAACACCATATATTTT. Translation gives CASSLGSGNTIYF.